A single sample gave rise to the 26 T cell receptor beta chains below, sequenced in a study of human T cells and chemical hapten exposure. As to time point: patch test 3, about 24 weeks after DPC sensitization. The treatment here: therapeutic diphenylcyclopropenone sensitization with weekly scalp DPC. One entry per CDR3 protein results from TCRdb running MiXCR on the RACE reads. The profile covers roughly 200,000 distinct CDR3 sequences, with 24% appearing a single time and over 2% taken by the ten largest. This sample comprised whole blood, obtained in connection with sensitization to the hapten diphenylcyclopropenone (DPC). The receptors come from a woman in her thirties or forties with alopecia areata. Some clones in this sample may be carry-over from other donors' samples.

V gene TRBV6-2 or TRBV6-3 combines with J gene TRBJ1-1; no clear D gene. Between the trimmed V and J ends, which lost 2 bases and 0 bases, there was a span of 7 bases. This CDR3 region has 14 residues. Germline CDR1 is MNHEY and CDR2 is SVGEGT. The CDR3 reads CASSYQRMNTEAFF. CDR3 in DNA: TGTGCCAGCAGTTACCAACGGATGAACACTGAAGCTTTCTTT.

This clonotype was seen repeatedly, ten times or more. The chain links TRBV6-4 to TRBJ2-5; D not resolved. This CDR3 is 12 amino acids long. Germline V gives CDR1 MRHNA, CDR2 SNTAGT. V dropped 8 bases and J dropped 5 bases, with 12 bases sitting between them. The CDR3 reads CASLNRFETQYF. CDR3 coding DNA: TGTGCCAGCCTCAATCGGTTTGAGACCCAGTACTTC.

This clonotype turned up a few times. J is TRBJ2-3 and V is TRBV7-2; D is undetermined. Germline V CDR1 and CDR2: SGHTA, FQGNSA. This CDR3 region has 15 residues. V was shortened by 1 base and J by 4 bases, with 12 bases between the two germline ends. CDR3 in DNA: TGTGCCAGCAGCTTAGGGCCCACCTCGCCAGATACGCAGTATTTT. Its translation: CASSLGPTSPDTQYF.

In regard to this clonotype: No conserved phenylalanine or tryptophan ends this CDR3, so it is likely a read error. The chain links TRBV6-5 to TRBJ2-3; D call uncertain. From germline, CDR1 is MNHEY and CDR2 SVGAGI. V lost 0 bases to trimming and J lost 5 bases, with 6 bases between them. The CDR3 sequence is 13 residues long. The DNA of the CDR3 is TGTGCCAGCAGTTACTCGATAAGAGATACGCAGTATGTT. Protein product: CASSYSIRDTQYV.

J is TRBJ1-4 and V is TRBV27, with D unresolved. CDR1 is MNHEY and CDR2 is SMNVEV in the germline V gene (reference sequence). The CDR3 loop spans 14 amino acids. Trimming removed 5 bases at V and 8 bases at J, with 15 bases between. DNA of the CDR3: TGTGCCAGCAGTCCAGGTGTTCAGTCAGAAAAACTGTTTTTT. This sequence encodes CASSPGVQSEKLFF.

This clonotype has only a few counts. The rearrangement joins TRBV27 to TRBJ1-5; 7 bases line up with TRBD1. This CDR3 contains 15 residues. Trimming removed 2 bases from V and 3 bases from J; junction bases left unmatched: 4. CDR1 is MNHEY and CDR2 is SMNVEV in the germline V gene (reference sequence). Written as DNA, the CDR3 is TGTGCCAGCAGTTTACAGGGGGTAGCCAATCAGCCCCAGCATTTT. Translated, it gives CASSLQGVANQPQHF.

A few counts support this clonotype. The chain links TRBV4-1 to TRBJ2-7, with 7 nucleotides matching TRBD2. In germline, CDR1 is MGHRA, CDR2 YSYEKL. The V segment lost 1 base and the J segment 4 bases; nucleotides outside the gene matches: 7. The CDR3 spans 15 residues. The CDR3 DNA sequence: TGCGCCAGCAGCCAAGCCCCACCGGGGGGATACGAGCAGTACTTC. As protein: CASSQAPPGGYEQYF.

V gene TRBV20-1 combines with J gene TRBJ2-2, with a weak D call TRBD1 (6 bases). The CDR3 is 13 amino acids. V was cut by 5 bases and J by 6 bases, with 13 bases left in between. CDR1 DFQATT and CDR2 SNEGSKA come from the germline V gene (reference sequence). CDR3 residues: CSAPQQGPGELFF. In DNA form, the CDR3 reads TGCAGTGCTCCCCAACAGGGCCCCGGGGAGCTGTTTTTT.

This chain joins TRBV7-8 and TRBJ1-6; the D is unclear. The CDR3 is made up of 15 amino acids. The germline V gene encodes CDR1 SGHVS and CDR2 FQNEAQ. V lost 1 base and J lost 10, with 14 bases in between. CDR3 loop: CASSLGLTKDSPLHF. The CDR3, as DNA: TGTGCCAGCAGCTTAGGGTTAACCAAGGACTCACCCCTCCACTTT.

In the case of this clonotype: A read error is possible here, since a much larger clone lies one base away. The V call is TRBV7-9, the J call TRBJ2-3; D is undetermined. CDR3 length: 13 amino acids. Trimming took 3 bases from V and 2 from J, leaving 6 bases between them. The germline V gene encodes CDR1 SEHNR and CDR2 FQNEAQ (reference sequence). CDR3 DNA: TGTGCCAGCAGCTTTAGGGACACAGATACGCAGTATTTT. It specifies CASSFRDTDTQYF.

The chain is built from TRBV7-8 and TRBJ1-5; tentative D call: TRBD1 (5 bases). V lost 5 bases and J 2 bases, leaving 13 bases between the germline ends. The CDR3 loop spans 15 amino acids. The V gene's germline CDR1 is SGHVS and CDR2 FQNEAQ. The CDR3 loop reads CASSPREGGNQPQHF. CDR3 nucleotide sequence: TGTGCCAGCAGCCCCAGGGAGGGCGGCAATCAGCCCCAGCATTTT.

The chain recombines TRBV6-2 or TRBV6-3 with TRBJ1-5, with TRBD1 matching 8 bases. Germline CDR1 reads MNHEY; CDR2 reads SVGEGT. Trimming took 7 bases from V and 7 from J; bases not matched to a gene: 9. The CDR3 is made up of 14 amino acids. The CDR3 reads CASTDRGSGQPQHF. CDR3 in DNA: TGTGCCAGCACCGACAGGGGATCGGGGCAGCCCCAGCATTTT.

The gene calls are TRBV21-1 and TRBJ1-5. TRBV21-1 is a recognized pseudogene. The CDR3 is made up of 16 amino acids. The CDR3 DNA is TGTGCCAGCAGCAAAACGGGAGTATTATTGTATCAGCCCCAGCATTTT. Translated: CASSKTGVLLYQPQHF.

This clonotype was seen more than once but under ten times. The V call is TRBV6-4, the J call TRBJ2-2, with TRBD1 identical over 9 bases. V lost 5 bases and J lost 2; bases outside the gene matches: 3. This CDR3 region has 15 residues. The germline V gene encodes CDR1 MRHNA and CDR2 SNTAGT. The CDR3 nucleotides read TGTGCCAGCAGTTCGGGACAGGGTAACACCGGGGAGCTGTTTTTT. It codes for CASSSGQGNTGELFF.

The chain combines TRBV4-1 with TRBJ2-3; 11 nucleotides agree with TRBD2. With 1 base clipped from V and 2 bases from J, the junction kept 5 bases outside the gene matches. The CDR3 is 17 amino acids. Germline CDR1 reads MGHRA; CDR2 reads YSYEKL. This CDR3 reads CASSQGRLAGPTDTQYF. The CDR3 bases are TGCGCCAGCAGCCAAGGACGACTAGCGGGGCCCACAGATACGCAGTATTTT.

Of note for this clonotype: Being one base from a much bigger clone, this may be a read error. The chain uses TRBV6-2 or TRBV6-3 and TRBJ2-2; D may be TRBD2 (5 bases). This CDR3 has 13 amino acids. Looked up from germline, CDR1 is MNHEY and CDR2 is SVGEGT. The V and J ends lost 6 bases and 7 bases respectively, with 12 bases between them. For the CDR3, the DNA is TGTGCCAGCAGCCCAACTAGGAGCGGGGAGCTGTTTTTT. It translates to CASSPTRSGELFF.

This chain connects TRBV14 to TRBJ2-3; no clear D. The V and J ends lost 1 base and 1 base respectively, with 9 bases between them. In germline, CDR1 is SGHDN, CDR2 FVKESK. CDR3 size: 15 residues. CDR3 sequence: CASSQGSFGTDTQYF. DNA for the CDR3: TGTGCCAGCAGCCAAGGTAGTTTTGGCACAGATACGCAGTATTTT.

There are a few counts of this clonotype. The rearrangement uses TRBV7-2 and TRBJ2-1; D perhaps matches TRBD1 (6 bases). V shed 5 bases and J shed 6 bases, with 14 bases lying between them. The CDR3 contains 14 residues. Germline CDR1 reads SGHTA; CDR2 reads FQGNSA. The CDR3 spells CASSTGFGVNEQFF. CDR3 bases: TGTGCCAGCAGCACAGGGTTTGGGGTCAATGAGCAGTTCTTC. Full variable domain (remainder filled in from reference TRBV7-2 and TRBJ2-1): GAGVSQSPSNKVTEKGKDVELRCDPISGHTALYWYRQSLGQGLEFLIYFQGNSAPDKSGLPSDRFSAERTGGSVSTLTIQRTQQEDSAVYLCASSTGFGVNEQFFGPGTRLTVL.

CDR3 sequence reads: CSARGAFTGTSEYF. The CDR3 coding sequence is TGCAGTGCTAGGGGAGCTTTTACCGGGACTAGCGAGTACTTC. The chain links TRBV20-1 to TRBJ2-7; TRBD2 matches 10 bases. CDR1 is DFQATT and CDR2 is SNEGSKA in the germline V gene (reference sequence). The CDR3 consists of 14 residues. The trim removed 3 bases at V and 11 bases at J, leaving 13 bases unmatched.

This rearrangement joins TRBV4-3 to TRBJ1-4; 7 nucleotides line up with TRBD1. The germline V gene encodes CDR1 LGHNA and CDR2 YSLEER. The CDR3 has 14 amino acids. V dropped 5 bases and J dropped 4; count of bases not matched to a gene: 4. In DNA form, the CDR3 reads TGCGCCAGCAGCAGGACAGGAGTTAATGAAAAACTGTTTTTT. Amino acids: CASSRTGVNEKLFF.

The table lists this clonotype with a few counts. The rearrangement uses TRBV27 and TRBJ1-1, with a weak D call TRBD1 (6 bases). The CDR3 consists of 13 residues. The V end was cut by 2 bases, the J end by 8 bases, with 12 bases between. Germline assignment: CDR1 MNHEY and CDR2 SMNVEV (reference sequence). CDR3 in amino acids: CASSLQQGIEAFF. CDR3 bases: TGTGCCAGCAGTTTACAACAGGGAATCGAAGCTTTCTTT.

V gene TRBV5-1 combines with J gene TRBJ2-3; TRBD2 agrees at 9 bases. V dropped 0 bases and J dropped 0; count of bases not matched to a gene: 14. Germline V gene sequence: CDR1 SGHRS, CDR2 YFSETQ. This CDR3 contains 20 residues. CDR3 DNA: TGCGCCAGCAGCTTGGGGAGAACACTTGGTAGCGGGAGTAGCACAGATACGCAGTATTTT. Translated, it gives CASSLGRTLGSGSSTDTQYF.

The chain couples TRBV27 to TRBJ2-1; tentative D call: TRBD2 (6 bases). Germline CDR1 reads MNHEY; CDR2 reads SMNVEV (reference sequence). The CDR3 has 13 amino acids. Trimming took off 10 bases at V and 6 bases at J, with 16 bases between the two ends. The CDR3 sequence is CAIMRRGGNEQFF. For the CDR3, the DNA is TGTGCCATCATGAGGAGGGGCGGCAATGAGCAGTTCTTC.

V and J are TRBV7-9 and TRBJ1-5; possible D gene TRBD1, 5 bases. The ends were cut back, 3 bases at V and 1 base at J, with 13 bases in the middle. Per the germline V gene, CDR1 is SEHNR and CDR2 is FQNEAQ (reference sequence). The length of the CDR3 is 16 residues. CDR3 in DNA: TGTGCCAGCAGCTTGGTATTGGGGGGGAGCAATCAGCCCCAGCATTTT. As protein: CASSLVLGGSNQPQHF.

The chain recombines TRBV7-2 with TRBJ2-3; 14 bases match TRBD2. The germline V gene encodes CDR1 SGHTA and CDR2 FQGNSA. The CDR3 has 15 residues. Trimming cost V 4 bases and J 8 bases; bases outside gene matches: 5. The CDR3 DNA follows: TGTGCCAGCAGCTCGGGGACTAGCGGGAGTGGTACGCAGTATTTT. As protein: CASSSGTSGSGTQYF.

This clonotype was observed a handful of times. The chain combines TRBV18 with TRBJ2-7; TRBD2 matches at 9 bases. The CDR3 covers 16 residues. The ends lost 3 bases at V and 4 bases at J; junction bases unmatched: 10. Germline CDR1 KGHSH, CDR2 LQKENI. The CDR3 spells CASSPYTGLAEYEQYF. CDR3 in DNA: TGTGCCAGCTCACCGTATACGGGACTAGCCGAATACGAGCAGTACTTC. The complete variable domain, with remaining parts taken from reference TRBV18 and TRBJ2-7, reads NAGVMQNPRHLVRRRGQEARLRCSPMKGHSHVYWYRQLPEEGLKFMVYLQKENIIDESGMPKERFSAEFPKEGPSILRIQQVVRGDSAAYFCASSPYTGLAEYEQYFGPGTRLTVT.